This T cell receptor (beta chain) comes out of a study of T-cell reconstitution after alpha-beta-depleted transplantation in children. This clonotype was seen ten or more times. The authors prepared the TCRbeta library with unique molecular identifiers. Using its own MiXCR run on the PCR reads, TCRdb lists one record per CDR3 protein. The sample contains more than 200,000 distinct CDR3 sequences, roughly 24% of which appear only once. The CDR3 is 14 amino acids. With 6 bases clipped from V and 4 bases from J, the junction kept 7 bases outside the gene matches. This receptor was obtained from a girl aged 2 to 10 with Fanconi anemia, due to receive a stem cell transplant. J is TRBJ2-3 and V is TRBV12-3 or TRBV12-4, with 7 bases identical to TRBD1. Sequences were derived from PBMCs, sampled before TCRalphabeta/CD19-depleted stem cell transplant. CDR3 amino acids: CASRLLQGADTQYF. The CDR3, as DNA: TGTGCCAGCAGACTACTGCAGGGGGCAGATACGCAGTATTTT.